Detailed here is one T cell receptor (beta chain). This clonotype has more than one count but fewer than ten. The antigen it binds to is not known. Base qualities are not recorded, but no much larger clone differs from it by a single base. These data are taken from a study of T cells of healthy individuals (dated by TCRdb to 2016 to 2019). The method behind the library was 5' RACE. The sample was run on an Illumina MiSeq. In TCRdb, the public reads were trimmed at Q25 with fastp and aligned with MiXCR, with productive beta chains retained. Merged by CDR3 protein, the rows form single entries marked with the most common genes and DNA. This sample gives roughly 87,000 distinct CDR3 sequences in total; approximately 15% of them show up just once. The ten biggest clones cover 6.2% of the sample. Trimming takes 4 bases off V and 7 bases off J; junction bases not matched to a gene: 7. In the germline V gene, CDR1 corresponds to SQVTM and CDR2 to ANQGSEA. The CDR3 runs 13 residues from the cysteine to the phenylalanine. This entry keeps only the CDR3 DNA: 39 bases, framed from base 1.

The clonotype comes from a human donor in good health. The V and J segments used are TRBV29-1 and TRBJ1-5, and 7 junctional nucleotides match TRBD1. The CDR3 amino acid sequence is: CSVGQGVRQPQHF. DNA sequence: TGCAGCGTTGGCCAGGGGGTACGGCAGCCCCAGCATTTT.